This T cell receptor beta chain was sequenced during a study of radiotherapy plus CTLA-4 blockade in lung cancer (dated by TCRdb to the late 2010s). Some background on the complete study: Among enrolled patients, under 20% had an objective response and 30% to 40% reached disease control. Findings and caveats that apply to the study as a whole: The strongest predictors of response, as reported, were early dynamic changes in blood T cell clones along with a rise in serum interferon-beta after radiation. After treatment with radiotherapy and ipilimumab, TCR clones that originated in tumors expanded in peripheral blood.

Including cysteine and phenylalanine, the CDR3 has 15 amino acids. CDR3 DNA is the only sequence kept; it has 45 bases, read in frame from the first base. The germline V gene sets CDR1 to SNHLY and CDR2 to FYNNEI. The junction shows trimming of 8 bases on V and 1 base on J, plus 14 bases between the germline ends. Libraries were built with the immunoSEQ multiplex PCR assay. Sourced from immuneACCESS, this table was stored by TCRdb with only in-frame sequences that have V and J called. A share of the clones is absent; for the studies checked, an unresolved V gene accounts for under half, and the remainder has no known explanation. The sample table records tens of thousands of clones; about three quarters of these occur just once. Roughly 2.4% of the sample lies in the top ten. Comments on this clone: It has no known antigen specificity. Per-base quality was not reported, and no clone a single base away is much larger than it.

Focal radiation therapy combined with CTLA-4 blockade (ipilimumab) was tested in patients with chemo-refractory metastatic non-small-cell lung cancer. The clonotype was recovered from a human donor with non-small cell lung cancer whose response to radiotherapy plus ipilimumab could not be evaluated. The chain employs TRBV2 and TRBJ2-2; no D segment can be confidently identified. Specimen: peripheral blood, collected from a patient treated with radiotherapy plus ipilimumab. The CDR3 region has the sequence CASASVPQNTGELFF. The nucleotide sequence is given as TGTGCCAGCGCGTCCGTTCCCCAGAACACCGGGGAGCTGTTTTTT.